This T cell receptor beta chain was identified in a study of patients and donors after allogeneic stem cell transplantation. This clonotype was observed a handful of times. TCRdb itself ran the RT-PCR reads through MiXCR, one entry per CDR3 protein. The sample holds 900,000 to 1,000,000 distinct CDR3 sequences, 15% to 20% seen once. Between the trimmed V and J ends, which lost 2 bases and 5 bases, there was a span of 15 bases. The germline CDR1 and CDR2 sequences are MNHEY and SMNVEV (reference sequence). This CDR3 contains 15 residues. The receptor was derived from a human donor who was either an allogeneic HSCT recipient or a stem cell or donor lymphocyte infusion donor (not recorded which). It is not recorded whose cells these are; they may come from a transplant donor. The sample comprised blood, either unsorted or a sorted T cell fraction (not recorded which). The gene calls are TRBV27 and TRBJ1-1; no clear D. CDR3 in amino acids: CASSLRHPQRTEAFF. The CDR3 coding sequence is TGTGCCAGCAGTTTAAGACACCCTCAACGTACTGAAGCTTTCTTT.